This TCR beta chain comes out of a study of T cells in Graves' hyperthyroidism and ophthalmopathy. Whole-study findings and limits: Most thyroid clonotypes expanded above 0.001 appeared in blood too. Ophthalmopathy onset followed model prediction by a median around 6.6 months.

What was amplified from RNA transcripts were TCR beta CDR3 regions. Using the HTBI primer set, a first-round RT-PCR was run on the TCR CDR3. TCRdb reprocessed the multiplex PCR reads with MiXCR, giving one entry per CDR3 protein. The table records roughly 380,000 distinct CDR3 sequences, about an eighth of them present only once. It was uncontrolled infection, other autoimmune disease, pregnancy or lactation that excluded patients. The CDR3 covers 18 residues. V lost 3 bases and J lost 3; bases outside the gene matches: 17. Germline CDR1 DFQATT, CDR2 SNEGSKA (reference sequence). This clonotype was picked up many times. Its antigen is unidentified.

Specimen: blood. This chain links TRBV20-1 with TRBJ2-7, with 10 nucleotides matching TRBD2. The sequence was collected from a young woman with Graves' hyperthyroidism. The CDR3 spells CSASRASGTSDLYYEQYF. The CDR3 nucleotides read TGCAGTGCTAGTCGGGCCTCCGGGACTAGCGACCTCTACTACGAGCAGTACTTC.